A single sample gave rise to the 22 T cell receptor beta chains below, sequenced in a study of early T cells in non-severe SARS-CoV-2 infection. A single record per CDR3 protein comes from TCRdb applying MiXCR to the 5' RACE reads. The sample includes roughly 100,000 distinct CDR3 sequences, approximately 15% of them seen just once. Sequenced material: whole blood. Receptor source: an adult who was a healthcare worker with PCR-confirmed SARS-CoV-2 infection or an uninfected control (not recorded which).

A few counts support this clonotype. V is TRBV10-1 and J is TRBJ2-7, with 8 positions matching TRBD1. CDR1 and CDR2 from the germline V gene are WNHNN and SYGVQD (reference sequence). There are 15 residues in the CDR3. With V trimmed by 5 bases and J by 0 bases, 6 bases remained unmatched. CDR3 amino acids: CASSLSGTGSYEQYF. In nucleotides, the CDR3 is TGCGCCAGCAGTCTGTCCGGGACAGGCTCCTACGAGCAGTACTTC.

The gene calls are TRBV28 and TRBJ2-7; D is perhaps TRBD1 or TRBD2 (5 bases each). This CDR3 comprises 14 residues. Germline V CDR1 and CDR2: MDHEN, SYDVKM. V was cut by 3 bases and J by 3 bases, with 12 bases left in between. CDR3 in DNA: TGTGCCAGCAGTTTCGGGGCCCTGGGCTACGAGCAGTACTTC. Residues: CASSFGALGYEQYF.

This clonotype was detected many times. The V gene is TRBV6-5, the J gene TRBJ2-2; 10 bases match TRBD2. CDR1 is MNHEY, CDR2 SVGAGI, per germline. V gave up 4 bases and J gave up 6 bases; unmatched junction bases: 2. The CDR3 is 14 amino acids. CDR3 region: CASSLAGGPGELFF. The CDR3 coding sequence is TGTGCCAGCAGTTTAGCGGGGGGACCCGGGGAGCTGTTTTTT.

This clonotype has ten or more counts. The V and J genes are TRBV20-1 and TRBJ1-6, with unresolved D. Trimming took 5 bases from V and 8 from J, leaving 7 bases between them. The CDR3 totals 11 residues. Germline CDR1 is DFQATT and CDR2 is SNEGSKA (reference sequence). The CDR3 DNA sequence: TGCAGTGCTCAAGATGATTCACCCCTCCACTTT. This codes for CSAQDDSPLHF.

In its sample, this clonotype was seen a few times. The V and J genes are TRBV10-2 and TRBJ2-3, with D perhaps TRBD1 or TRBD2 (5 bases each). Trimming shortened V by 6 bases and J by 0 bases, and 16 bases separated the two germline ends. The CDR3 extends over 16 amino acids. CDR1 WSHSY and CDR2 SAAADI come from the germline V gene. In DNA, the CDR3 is TGCGCCAGCAGGGGGGATGGGCCTTTTAGCACAGATACGCAGTATTTT. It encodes CASRGDGPFSTDTQYF.

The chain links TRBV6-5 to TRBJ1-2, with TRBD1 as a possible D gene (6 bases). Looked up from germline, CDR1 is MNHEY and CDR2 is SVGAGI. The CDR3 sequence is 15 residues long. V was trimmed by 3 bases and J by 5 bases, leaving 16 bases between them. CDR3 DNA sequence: TGTGCCAGCAGTTATGACCAGGGGCCCTCTTATGGCTACACCTTC. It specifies CASSYDQGPSYGYTF.

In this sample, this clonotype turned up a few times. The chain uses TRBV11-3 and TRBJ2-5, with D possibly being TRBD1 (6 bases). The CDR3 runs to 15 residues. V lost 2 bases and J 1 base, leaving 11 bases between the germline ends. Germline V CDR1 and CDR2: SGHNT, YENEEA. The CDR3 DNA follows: TGTGCCAGCAGCTTAAAACAGGACAGCCAAGAGACCCAGTACTTC. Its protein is CASSLKQDSQETQYF.

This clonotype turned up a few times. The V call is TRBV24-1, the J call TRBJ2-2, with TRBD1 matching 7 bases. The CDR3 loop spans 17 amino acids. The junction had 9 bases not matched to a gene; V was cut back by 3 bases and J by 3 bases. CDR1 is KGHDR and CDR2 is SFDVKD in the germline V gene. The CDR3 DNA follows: TGTGCCACCAGTGATCAGGAACAGGGGACATACACCGGGGAGCTGTTTTTT. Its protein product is CATSDQEQGTYTGELFF.

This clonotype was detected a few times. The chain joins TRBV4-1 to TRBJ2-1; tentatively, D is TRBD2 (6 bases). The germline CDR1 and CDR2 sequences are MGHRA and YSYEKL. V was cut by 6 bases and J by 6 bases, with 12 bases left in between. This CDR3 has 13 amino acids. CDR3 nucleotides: TGCGCCAGCAGTCCTTGGAGGGGCAATGAGCAGTTCTTC. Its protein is CASSPWRGNEQFF.

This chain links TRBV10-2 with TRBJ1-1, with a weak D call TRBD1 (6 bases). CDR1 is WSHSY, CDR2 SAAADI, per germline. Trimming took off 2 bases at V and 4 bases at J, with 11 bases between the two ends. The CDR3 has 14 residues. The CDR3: CASSEPTGSTEAFF. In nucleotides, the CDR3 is TGCGCCAGCAGTGAGCCCACAGGGTCCACTGAAGCTTTCTTT.

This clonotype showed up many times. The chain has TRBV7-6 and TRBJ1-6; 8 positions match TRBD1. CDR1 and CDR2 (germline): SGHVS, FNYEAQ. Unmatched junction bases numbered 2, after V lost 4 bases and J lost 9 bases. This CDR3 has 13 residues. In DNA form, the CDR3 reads TGTGCCAGCAGCTCGGACAGGGCTTCACCCCTCCACTTT. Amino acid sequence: CASSSDRASPLHF.

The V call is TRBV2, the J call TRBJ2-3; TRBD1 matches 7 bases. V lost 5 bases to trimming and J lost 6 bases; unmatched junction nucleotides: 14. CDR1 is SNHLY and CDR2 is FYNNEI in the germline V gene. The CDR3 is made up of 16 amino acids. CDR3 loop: CASSYDRASSRDTQYF. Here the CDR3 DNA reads TGTGCCAGCAGTTATGACAGGGCGTCCTCTCGGGATACGCAGTATTTT.

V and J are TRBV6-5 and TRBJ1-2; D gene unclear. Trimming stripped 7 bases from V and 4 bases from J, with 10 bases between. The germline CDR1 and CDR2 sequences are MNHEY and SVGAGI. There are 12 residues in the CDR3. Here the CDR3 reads CASTDPVYGYTF. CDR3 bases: TGTGCCAGCACCGACCCGGTCTATGGCTACACCTTC.

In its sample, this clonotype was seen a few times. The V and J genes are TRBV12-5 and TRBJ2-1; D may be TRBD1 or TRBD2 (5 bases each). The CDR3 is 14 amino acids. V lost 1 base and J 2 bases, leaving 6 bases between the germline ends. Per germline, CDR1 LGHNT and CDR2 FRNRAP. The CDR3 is CASGLGGTYNEQFF. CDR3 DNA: TGTGCTAGTGGTTTGGGGGGGACCTACAATGAGCAGTTCTTC.

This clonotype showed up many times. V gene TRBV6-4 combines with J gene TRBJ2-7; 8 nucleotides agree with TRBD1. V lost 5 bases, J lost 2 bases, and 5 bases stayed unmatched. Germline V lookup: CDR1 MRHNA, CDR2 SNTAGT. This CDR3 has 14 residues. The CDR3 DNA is TGTGCCAGCAGTAACGGACAGGGCCCCTACGAGCAGTACTTC. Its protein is CASSNGQGPYEQYF.

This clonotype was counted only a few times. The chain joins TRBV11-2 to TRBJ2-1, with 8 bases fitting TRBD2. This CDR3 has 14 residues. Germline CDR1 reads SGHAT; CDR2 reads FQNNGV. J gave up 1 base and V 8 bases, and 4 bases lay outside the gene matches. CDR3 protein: CASDLAGSYNEQFF. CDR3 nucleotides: TGTGCCAGCGACTTAGCGGGGTCCTACAATGAGCAGTTCTTC.

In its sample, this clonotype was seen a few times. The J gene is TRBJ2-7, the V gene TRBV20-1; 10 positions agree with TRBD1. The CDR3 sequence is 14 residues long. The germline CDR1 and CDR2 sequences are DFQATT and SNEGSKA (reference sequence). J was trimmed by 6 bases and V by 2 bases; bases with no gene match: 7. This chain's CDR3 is CSARRGQGTAEQYF. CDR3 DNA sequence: TGCAGTGCTAGACGGGGACAGGGGACGGCCGAGCAGTACTTC.

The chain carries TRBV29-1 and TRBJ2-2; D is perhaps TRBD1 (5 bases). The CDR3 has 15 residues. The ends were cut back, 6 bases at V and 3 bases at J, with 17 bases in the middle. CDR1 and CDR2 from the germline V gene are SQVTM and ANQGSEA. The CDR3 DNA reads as TGCAGCGTCGCCACAGGCTATAGTCACACCGGGGAGCTGTTTTTT. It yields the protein CSVATGYSHTGELFF.

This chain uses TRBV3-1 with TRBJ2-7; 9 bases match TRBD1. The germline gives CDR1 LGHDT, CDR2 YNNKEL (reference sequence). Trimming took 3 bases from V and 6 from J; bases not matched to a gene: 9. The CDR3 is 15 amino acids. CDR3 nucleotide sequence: TGTGCCAGCAGCCAGTCGACGGACAGGGGAAGCGAGCAGTACTTC. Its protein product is CASSQSTDRGSEQYF.

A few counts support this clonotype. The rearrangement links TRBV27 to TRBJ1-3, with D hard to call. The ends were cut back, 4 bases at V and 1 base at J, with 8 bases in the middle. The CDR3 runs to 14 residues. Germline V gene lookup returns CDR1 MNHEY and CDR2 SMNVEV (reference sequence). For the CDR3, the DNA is TGTGCCAGCAGTTCTGCGGTGTCTGGAAACACCATATATTTT. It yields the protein CASSSAVSGNTIYF.

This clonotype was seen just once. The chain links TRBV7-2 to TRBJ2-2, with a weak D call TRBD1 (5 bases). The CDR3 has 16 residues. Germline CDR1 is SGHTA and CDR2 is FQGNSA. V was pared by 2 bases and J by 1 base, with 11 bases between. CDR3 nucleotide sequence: TGTGCCAGCAGCTTACCGACAGCGCGGAACACCGGGGAGCTGTTTTTT. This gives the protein CASSLPTARNTGELFF.

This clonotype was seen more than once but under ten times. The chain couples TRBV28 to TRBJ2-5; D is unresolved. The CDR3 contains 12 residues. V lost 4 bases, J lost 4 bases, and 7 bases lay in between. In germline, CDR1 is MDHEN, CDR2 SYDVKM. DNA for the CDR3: TGTGCCAGCAGTTCCCCGCGAGAGACCCAGTACTTC. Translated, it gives CASSSPRETQYF.